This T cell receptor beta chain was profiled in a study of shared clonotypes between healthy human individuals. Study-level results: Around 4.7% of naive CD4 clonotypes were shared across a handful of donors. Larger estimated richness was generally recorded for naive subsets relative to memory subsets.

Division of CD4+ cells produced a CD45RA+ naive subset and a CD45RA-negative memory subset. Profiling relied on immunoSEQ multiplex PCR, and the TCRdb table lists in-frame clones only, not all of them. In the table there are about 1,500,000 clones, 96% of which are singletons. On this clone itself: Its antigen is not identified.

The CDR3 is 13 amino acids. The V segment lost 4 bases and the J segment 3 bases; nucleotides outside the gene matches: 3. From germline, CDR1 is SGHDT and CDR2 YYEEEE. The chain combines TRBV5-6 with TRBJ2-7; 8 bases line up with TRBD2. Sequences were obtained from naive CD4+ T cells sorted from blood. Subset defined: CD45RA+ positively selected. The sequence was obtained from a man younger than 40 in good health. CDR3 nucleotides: TGTGCCAGCAGCAGACTAGCGAGCTACGAGCAGTACTTC. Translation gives CASSRLASYEQYF. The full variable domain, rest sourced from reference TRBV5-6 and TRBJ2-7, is DAGVTQSPTHLIKTRGQQVTLRCSPKSGHDTVSWYQQALGQGPQFIFQYYEEEERQRGNFPDRFSGHQFPNYSSELNVNALLLGDSALYLCASSRLASYEQYFGPGTRLTVT.